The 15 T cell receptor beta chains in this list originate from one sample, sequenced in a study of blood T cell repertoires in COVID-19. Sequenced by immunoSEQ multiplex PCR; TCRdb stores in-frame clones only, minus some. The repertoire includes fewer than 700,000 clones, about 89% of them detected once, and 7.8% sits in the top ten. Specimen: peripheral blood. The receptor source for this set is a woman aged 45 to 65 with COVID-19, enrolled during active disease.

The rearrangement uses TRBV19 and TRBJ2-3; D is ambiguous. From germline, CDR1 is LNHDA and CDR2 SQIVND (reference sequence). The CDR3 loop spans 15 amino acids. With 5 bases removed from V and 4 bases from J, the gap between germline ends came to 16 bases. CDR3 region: CASSRRSGGADTQYF. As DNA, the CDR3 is TGTGCCAGTAGTCGCCGAAGTGGCGGCGCAGATACGCAGTATTTT.

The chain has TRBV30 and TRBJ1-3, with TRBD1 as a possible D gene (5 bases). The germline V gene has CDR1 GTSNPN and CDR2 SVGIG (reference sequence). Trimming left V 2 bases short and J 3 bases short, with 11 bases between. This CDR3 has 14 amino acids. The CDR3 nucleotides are TGTGCCTGGAGTATGGGGGGACGTGGAAACACCATATATTTT. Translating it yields CAWSMGGRGNTIYF.

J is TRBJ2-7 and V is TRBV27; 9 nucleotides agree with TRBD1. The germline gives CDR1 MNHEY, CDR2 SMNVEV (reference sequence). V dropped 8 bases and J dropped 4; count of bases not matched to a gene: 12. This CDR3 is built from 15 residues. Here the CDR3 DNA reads TGTGCCAGCGGCTATCCCCGGGGACAGGGTTACGAGCAGTACTTC. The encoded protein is CASGYPRGQGYEQYF.

The CDR3 loop reads CASSSVGQGGTEAFF. DNA of the CDR3: TGTGCCAGCAGTTCTGTGGGACAGGGTGGGACTGAAGCTTTCTTT. The chain links TRBV28 to TRBJ1-1; 9 nucleotides match TRBD1. Trimming removed 4 bases from V and 5 bases from J; junction bases left unmatched: 8. This CDR3 has 15 residues. The germline CDR1 and CDR2 sequences are MDHEN and SYDVKM. Filled out from reference TRBV28 and TRBJ1-1, the complete variable domain reads DVKVTQSSRYLVKRTGEKVFLECVQDMDHENMFWYRQDPGLGLRLIYFSYDVKMKEKGDIPEGYSVSREKKERFSLILESASTNQTSMYLCASSSVGQGGTEAFFGQGTRLTVV.

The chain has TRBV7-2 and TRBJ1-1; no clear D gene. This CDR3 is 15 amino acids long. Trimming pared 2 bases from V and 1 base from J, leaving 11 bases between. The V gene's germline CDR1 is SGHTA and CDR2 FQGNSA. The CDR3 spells CASSLSSTANTEAFF. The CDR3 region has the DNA TGTGCCAGCAGCTTATCGTCCACAGCGAACACTGAAGCTTTCTTT.

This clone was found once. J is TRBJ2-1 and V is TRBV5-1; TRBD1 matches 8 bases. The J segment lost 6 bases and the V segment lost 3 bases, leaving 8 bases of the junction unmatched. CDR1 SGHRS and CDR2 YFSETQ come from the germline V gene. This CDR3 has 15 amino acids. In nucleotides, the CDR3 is TGCGCCAGCAGCTCTTTCAGGGGGCCGGTCAATGAGCAGTTCTTC. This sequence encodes CASSSFRGPVNEQFF.

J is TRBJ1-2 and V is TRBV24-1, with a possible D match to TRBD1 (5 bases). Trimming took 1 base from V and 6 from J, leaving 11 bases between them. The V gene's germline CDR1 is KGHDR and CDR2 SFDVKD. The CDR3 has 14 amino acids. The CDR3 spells CATSDFGRADGYTF. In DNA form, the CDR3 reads TGTGCCACCAGTGATTTCGGCAGGGCCGATGGCTACACCTTC.

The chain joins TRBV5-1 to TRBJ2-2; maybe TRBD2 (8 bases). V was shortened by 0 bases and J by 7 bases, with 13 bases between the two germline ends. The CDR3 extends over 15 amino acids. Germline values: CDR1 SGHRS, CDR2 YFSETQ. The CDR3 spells CASSLAGRGHGELFF. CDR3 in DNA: TGCGCCAGCAGCTTGGCCGGGAGGGGGCACGGGGAGCTGTTTTTT.

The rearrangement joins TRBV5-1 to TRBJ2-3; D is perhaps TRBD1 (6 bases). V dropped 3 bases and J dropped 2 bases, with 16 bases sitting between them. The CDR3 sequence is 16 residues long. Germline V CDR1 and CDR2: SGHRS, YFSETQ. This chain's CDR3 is CASSSQSGTPTDTQYF. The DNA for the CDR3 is TGCGCCAGCAGCTCGCAATCCGGGACACCCACAGATACGCAGTATTTT.

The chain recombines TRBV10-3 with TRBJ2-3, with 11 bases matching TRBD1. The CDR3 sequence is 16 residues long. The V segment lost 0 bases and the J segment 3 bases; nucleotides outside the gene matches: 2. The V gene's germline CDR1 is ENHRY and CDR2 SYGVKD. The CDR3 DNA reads TGTGCCATCAGTGAGTCTGGGACAGGGGGGACAGATACGCAGTATTTT. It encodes CAISESGTGGTDTQYF.

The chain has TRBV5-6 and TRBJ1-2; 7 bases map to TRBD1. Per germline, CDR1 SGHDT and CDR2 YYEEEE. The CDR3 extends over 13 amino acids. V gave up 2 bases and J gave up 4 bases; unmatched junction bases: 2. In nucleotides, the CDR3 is TGTGCCAGCAGCTTTGGGACAGTCTATGGCTACACCTTC. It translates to CASSFGTVYGYTF.

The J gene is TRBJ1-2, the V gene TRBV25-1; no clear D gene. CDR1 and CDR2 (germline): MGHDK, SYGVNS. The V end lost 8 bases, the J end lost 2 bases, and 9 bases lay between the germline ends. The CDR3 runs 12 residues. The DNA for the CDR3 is TGTGCCAGCCGGGGTGGAAACTATGGCTACACCTTC. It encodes CASRGGNYGYTF.

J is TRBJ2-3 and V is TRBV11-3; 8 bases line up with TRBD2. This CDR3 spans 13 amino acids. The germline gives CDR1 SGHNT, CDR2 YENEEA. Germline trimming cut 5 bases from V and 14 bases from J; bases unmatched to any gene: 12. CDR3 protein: CASSQGRAGDRYF. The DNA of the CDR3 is TGTGCCAGCAGCCAAGGTCGAGCGGGGGATAGGTATTTT.

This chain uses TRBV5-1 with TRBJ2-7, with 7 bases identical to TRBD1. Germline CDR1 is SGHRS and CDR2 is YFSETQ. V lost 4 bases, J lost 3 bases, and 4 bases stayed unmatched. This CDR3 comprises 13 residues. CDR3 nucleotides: TGCGCCAGCAGCGACCCAGGGGGCTACGAGCAGTACTTC. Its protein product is CASSDPGGYEQYF. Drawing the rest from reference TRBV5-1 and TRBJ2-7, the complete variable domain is KAGVTQTPRYLIKTRGQQVTLSCSPISGHRSVSWYQQTPGQGLQFLFEYFSETQRNKGNFPGRFSGRQFSNSRSEMNVSTLELGDSALYLCASSDPGGYEQYFGPGTRLTVT.

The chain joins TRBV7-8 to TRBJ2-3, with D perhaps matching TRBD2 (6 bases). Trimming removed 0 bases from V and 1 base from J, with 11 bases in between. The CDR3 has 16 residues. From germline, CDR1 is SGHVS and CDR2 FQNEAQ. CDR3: CASSLALATGTDTQYF. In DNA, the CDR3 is TGTGCCAGCAGCTTAGCCCTAGCGACGGGCACAGATACGCAGTATTTT.